One T cell receptor beta chain is described in this entry. What it binds is not known. Within the sample, other DNA sequences also encode this same CDR3. These data belong to a study of shared clonotypes between healthy human individuals. Study-level findings and limits: Naive subsets tended to show greater estimated richness than memory subsets.

Once extracted for a subset, genomic DNA was divided evenly among several immunoSEQ plates. TCRdb's table, derived via immunoSEQ multiplex PCR, lists solely in-frame clones and lacks some. The sample consists of 1,500,000 or so clones, around 95% of them appearing once. V was pared by 1 base and J by 5 bases, with 6 bases between. In germline, CDR1 is SGHRS, CDR2 YFSETQ. The CDR3 covers 13 residues. Nashville, Tennessee was home to all donors, each a Caucasian adult. This receptor was obtained from a man aged 25 to 40 in good health. The chain employs TRBV5-1 and TRBJ2-2; D gene ambiguous. The sequenced sample was naive CD4+ T cells sorted from blood. Subset described: CD45RA+ positively selected. The CDR3 sequence: CASSLSVTGELFF. The CDR3 DNA reads TGCGCCAGCAGCTTGAGTGTGACCGGGGAGCTGTTTTTT.